Listed here are 26 T cell receptor beta chains from one sample, sequenced in a study of T-cell reconstitution after alpha-beta-depleted transplantation in children. Preparation of the TCRbeta library was carried out with unique molecular identifiers. Each CDR3 protein is one row after TCRdb ran MiXCR on the PCR reads. The sample records about 140,000 distinct CDR3 sequences, 8.5% to 10% being singletons. The sample in question was PBMCs, mostly from graft donor cells, obtained 180 days after TCRalphabeta/CD19-depleted stem cell transplant. The source is a female patient aged 2-10 years who had a stem cell transplant for congenital amegakaryocytic thrombocytopenia, so the T cells may come from the graft donor.

In its sample, this clonotype was seen many times. This chain connects TRBV4-1 to TRBJ2-1, with 8 bases that match TRBD2. The V gene end was trimmed by 1 base and the J gene end by 3 bases; junction bases not matched to a gene: 2. Germline V gene sequence: CDR1 MGHRA, CDR2 YSYEKL. CDR3 length: 15 residues. Written as DNA, the CDR3 is TGCGCCAGCAGCCAAGCTAGCGGGTTCTACAATGAGCAGTTCTTC. This encodes CASSQASGFYNEQFF.

The rearrangement uses TRBV28 and TRBJ2-3, with TRBD2 identical over 7 bases. The CDR3 extends over 14 amino acids. V lost 3 bases to trimming and J lost 5 bases; unmatched junction nucleotides: 5. Per germline, CDR1 MDHEN and CDR2 SYDVKM. In nucleotides, the CDR3 is TGTGCCAGCAGTTTGGGGACTATCGGAGATACGCAGTATTTT. It yields the protein CASSLGTIGDTQYF.

This clonotype was seen at least ten times. The rearrangement uses TRBV5-1 and TRBJ2-5; TRBD2 aligns across 7 bases. V trimming: 5 bases; J trimming: 1 base; junction bases outside the gene matches: 8. The CDR3 spans 15 residues. The germline V gene encodes CDR1 SGHRS and CDR2 YFSETQ. This CDR3 reads CASRSRAGSQETQYF. CDR3 nucleotides: TGCGCCAGCAGAAGCCGAGCGGGGTCCCAAGAGACCCAGTACTTC.

Details on this clonotype: A read error may explain this, as a much larger clone is one base away. The rearrangement joins TRBV20-1 to TRBJ2-3; D is ambiguous. This CDR3 has 17 amino acids. The germline V gene has CDR1 DFQATT and CDR2 SNEGSKA (reference sequence). CDR3 residues: CSARAPGAATFPDTEYF. CDR3 in DNA: TGCAGTGCTAGAGCCCCGGGCGCAGCGACTTTCCCAGATACGGAGTATTTT.

V is TRBV11-2 and J is TRBJ2-2; 7 positions agree with TRBD2. Trimming removed 6 bases from V and 2 bases from J; junction bases left unmatched: 9. Per germline, CDR1 SGHAT and CDR2 FQNNGV. This CDR3 comprises 16 residues. CDR3 nucleotides: TGTGCCAGCAGGAAGAGTGGGGAGGGCAACACCGGGGAGCTGTTTTTT. It translates to CASRKSGEGNTGELFF.

The sample holds many counts of this clonotype. The gene calls are TRBV28 and TRBJ2-6; 9 bases line up with TRBD1. The CDR3 runs 16 residues. The junction had 4 bases not matched to a gene; V was cut back by 2 bases and J by 5 bases. Germline values: CDR1 MDHEN, CDR2 SYDVKM. The CDR3 protein is CASSLPTGGRANVLTF. The CDR3 coding sequence is TGTGCCAGCAGTTTACCGACAGGGGGGAGGGCCAACGTCCTGACTTTC. The full variable domain, rest sourced from reference TRBV28 and TRBJ2-6, is DVKVTQSSRYLVKRTGEKVFLECVQDMDHENMFWYRQDPGLGLRLIYFSYDVKMKEKGDIPEGYSVSREKKERFSLILESASTNQTSMYLCASSLPTGGRANVLTFGAGSRLTVL.

This clonotype was detected ten times or more. This rearrangement joins TRBV7-2 to TRBJ2-2; D is unresolved. Trimming shortened V by 2 bases and J by 8 bases, and 9 bases separated the two germline ends. There are 13 residues in the CDR3. Per the germline V gene, CDR1 is SGHTA and CDR2 is FQGNSA. CDR3 amino acids: CASSLSLAGELFF. As DNA, the CDR3 is TGTGCCAGCAGCTTATCCCTCGCGGGGGAGCTGTTTTTT.

The chain combines TRBV29-1 with TRBJ2-7, with 7 positions matching TRBD2. Trimming cost V 5 bases and J 0 bases; bases outside gene matches: 4. The CDR3 length is 13 residues. Germline V gene sequence: CDR1 SQVTM, CDR2 ANQGSEA. The CDR3 here is CSVQASGSYEQYF. The CDR3 DNA reads TGCAGCGTTCAGGCTAGCGGCTCCTACGAGCAGTACTTC.

The chain recombines TRBV5-5 with TRBJ2-7; 9 nucleotides line up with TRBD1. The CDR3 has 17 amino acids. V gave up 4 bases and J gave up 2 bases; unmatched junction bases: 13. Germline V CDR1 and CDR2: SGHKS, YYEKEE (reference sequence). CDR3 bases: TGTGCCAGCAGCCTCGAGGGAACCGGGACAGGGACCTACGAGCAGTACTTC. Amino acid sequence: CASSLEGTGTGTYEQYF. The whole variable domain, filled in from reference TRBV5-5 and TRBJ2-7, reads DAGVTQSPTHLIKTRGQQVTLRCSPISGHKSVSWYQQVLGQGPQFIFQYYEKEERGRGNFPDRFSARQFPNYSSELNVNALLLGDSALYLCASSLEGTGTGTYEQYFGPGTRLTVT.

This clonotype was seen ten or more times. V gene TRBV10-2 combines with J gene TRBJ2-7; 11 nucleotides align to TRBD2. Germline-derived CDR1 and CDR2 are WSHSY and SAAADI. CDR3 length: 16 residues. Germline trimming cut 6 bases from V and 3 bases from J; bases unmatched to any gene: 10. The CDR3 coding sequence is TGCGCCAGCAGGACCCATACTAGCGGGAGTGACTACGAGCAGTACTTC. Amino acid sequence: CASRTHTSGSDYEQYF.

The chain uses TRBV7-9 and TRBJ2-1; TRBD2 is a possible D gene (5 bases). The V end lost 2 bases, the J end lost 10 bases, and 15 bases lay between the germline ends. Germline V gene lookup returns CDR1 SEHNR and CDR2 FQNEAQ (reference sequence). The length of the CDR3 is 14 residues. The CDR3 is CASSLTDRGVEQFF. The CDR3 DNA reads TGTGCCAGCAGCTTAACGGATCGGGGTGTAGAGCAGTTCTTC.

Comment on this clonotype: The conserved final phenylalanine or tryptophan is absent from the CDR3, which likely points to a read error. Because the CDR3's place on the DNA is in doubt, the DNA is left out and the CDR3 is given as listed by TCRdb. The chain is built from TRBV12-2 and TRBJ1-2. TRBV12-2 is a pseudogene. The CDR3 extends over 13 residues, inclusive of both ends. CDR3: CASRLEDVTEELG.

This clonotype appeared a few times. The chain has TRBV18 and TRBJ2-1; TRBD2 matches at 8 bases. The CDR3 loop spans 17 amino acids. The germline V gene has CDR1 KGHSH and CDR2 LQKENI. Trimming took 5 bases from V and 5 from J; bases not matched to a gene: 14. The CDR3 sequence: CASSSLQGSGVNNEQFF. Written as DNA, the CDR3 is TGTGCCAGCTCATCTCTCCAGGGTAGCGGGGTAAACAATGAGCAGTTCTTC.

The V gene is TRBV18, the J gene TRBJ1-5, with 7 nucleotides matching TRBD1. With 2 bases clipped from V and 2 bases from J, the junction kept 9 bases outside the gene matches. The CDR3 spans 17 residues. Per germline, CDR1 KGHSH and CDR2 LQKENI. The CDR3, as DNA: TGTGCCAGCTCACCAATTTCAGCAGGGGGGGGCAATCAGCCCCAGCATTTT. It encodes CASSPISAGGGNQPQHF. Together with reference TRBV18 and TRBJ1-5, the CDR3 gives the full variable domain: NAGVMQNPRHLVRRRGQEARLRCSPMKGHSHVYWYRQLPEEGLKFMVYLQKENIIDESGMPKERFSAEFPKEGPSILRIQQVVRGDSAAYFCASSPISAGGGNQPQHFGDGTRLSIL.

This clonotype was observed many times. The chain uses TRBV19 and TRBJ2-3; 10 bases align to TRBD1. This CDR3 is 14 amino acids long. J was trimmed by 4 bases and V by 6 bases; bases with no gene match: 4. Germline V gene lookup returns CDR1 LNHDA and CDR2 SQIVND (reference sequence). DNA for the CDR3: TGTGCCAGTAGGCCGGGACAGGGGCCAGATACGCAGTATTTT. This codes for CASRPGQGPDTQYF.

Only a few counts were recorded for this clonotype. The rearrangement links TRBV25-1 to TRBJ1-4; D is undetermined. CDR3 length: 14 amino acids. CDR1 MGHDK and CDR2 SYGVNS come from the germline V gene. V was clipped by 4 bases and J by 4 bases, with 10 bases between them. The CDR3 DNA is TGTGCCAGCAGTGCACGGTCCTATAATGAAAAACTGTTTTTT. The encoded protein is CASSARSYNEKLFF.

The rearrangement joins TRBV28 to TRBJ1-2, with D possibly matching TRBD1 (5 bases). V was clipped by 2 bases and J by 0 bases, with 13 bases between them. The germline V gene has CDR1 MDHEN and CDR2 SYDVKM. The CDR3 totals 16 residues. The CDR3: CASSLEFGQPNYGYTF. In nucleotides, the CDR3 is TGTGCCAGCAGTTTAGAGTTCGGACAACCTAACTATGGCTACACCTTC.

This clonotype was counted ten times or more. The chain recombines TRBV10-3 with TRBJ2-7; D may be TRBD1 (6 bases). Trimming shortened V by 6 bases and J by 3 bases, and 15 bases separated the two germline ends. The CDR3 is made up of 14 amino acids. From germline, CDR1 is ENHRY and CDR2 SYGVKD. CDR3 nucleotides: TGTGCCATCAGCAAACAGGGAATGGGCTACGAGCAGTACTTC. It yields the protein CAISKQGMGYEQYF.

This clonotype appeared a few times. The CDR3 spells CASSPLSNSPLHF. Here the CDR3 DNA reads TGTGCCAGCAGCCCTTTATCCAATTCACCCCTCCACTTT. V and J are TRBV11-2 and TRBJ1-6; D gene ambiguous. The CDR3 sequence is 13 residues long. Trimming removed 5 bases at V and 7 bases at J, with 9 bases between. Looked up from germline, CDR1 is SGHAT and CDR2 is FQNNGV.

The table lists this clonotype with a few counts. A much larger clone differs by one base, so this may be a read error. V and J are TRBV10-3 and TRBJ1-2, with 7 bases aligning to TRBD1. CDR1 and CDR2 from the germline V gene are ENHRY and SYGVKD. This CDR3 is 15 amino acids long. Written as DNA, the CDR3 is TGTTCCATCAGTAACCGGGACAGCGGCTTTGAGGGCTACACCTTC. This translates into CSISNRDSGFEGYTF.

This clonotype was observed many times. The chain is built from TRBV5-6 and TRBJ2-5; no clear D gene. From germline, CDR1 is SGHDT and CDR2 YYEEEE. Trimming stripped 1 base from V and 2 bases from J, with 12 bases between. The CDR3 totals 15 residues. CDR3 coding DNA: TGTGCCAGCAGCTTGCTGCCCCTCTCTCAAGAGACCCAGTACTTC. Protein sequence: CASSLLPLSQETQYF. The variable domain in full, with the rest retrieved from reference TRBV5-6 and TRBJ2-5, is DAGVTQSPTHLIKTRGQQVTLRCSPKSGHDTVSWYQQALGQGPQFIFQYYEEEERQRGNFPDRFSGHQFPNYSSELNVNALLLGDSALYLCASSLLPLSQETQYFGPGTRLLVL.

This clonotype came up many times. The V call is TRBV29-1, the J call TRBJ1-6, with D tentatively TRBD1 (5 bases). The CDR3 runs 14 residues. CDR1 is SQVTM, CDR2 ANQGSEA, per germline. V lost 6 bases to trimming and J lost 9 bases, with 18 bases between them. The chain's CDR3 is CSVTDSPKGSPLHF. The CDR3, as DNA: TGCAGCGTAACCGACAGTCCCAAAGGTTCACCCCTCCACTTT.

This clonotype was seen at least ten times. The chain recombines TRBV3-1 with TRBJ2-7; D call uncertain. Germline assignment: CDR1 LGHDT and CDR2 YNNKEL (reference sequence). The CDR3 has 16 residues. Between the trimmed V and J ends, which lost 0 bases and 2 bases, there was a span of 14 bases. The CDR3 nucleotides read TGTGCCAGCAGCCAAGATCTTCAGGCGTTTACCTACGAGCAGTACTTC. It translates to CASSQDLQAFTYEQYF.

This clonotype was detected many times. The chain links TRBV5-1 to TRBJ1-1, with no clear D. V was trimmed by 0 bases and J by 0 bases, leaving 15 bases between them. The CDR3 spans 17 residues. Germline V lookup: CDR1 SGHRS, CDR2 YFSETQ. In DNA form, the CDR3 reads TGCGCCAGCAGCTTGGAAGGAATGGGCTCCATGAACACTGAAGCTTTCTTT. Its protein is CASSLEGMGSMNTEAFF.

The sample holds a few counts of this clonotype. Mismatch with germline at one junction end may stem from a read error. The chain uses TRBV20-1 and TRBJ2-6, with D tentatively TRBD1 (5 bases). This CDR3 spans 14 amino acids. Germline CDR1 is DFQATT and CDR2 is SNEGSKA (reference sequence). The CDR3 DNA reads TGCAGTGCTAGTTTTTCTGGTGGGGCCAACGGCCTGACTTTC. Protein product: CSASFSGGANGLTF.

This clonotype has more than one count but fewer than ten. V is TRBV2 and J is TRBJ2-7; 9 positions agree with TRBD1. The CDR3 sequence is 11 residues long. V lost 5 bases and J lost 8; bases outside the gene matches: 1. Germline V gives CDR1 SNHLY, CDR2 FYNNEI. CDR3 loop: CASSNRGQQYF. As DNA, the CDR3 is TGTGCCAGCAGTAACAGGGGGCAGCAGTACTTC.